These 26 T cell receptor beta chains share one sample of origin, sequenced in a study of PD-L1 blockade in urothelial cancer. Time point specified: pretreatment peripheral blood. TCRdb's table, derived via immunoSEQ multiplex PCR, lists solely in-frame clones and lacks some. The sample lists 45,000 to 60,000 clones; 65% to 90% were seen once. The sample here was PBMCs, taken around atezolizumab (anti-PD-L1) treatment. These receptors were taken from a man between 70 and 80 years old with urothelial cancer.

The J gene is TRBJ2-5, the V gene TRBV27, with a possible D match to TRBD1 (5 bases). CDR1 is MNHEY and CDR2 is SMNVEV in the germline V gene (reference sequence). The V end was cut by 7 bases, the J end by 8 bases, with 17 bases between. CDR3 length: 13 residues. CDR3 DNA: TGTGCCAGCATGTTAAGGGGCGCAGCTACCCAGTACTTC. It specifies CASMLRGAATQYF.

The genes are TRBV19 and TRBJ2-1; possibly TRBD2 for D (6 bases). There are 14 residues in the CDR3. Germline values: CDR1 LNHDA, CDR2 SQIVND (reference sequence). Deletions cut 1 base from V and 8 bases from J, with 12 bases between. The CDR3 reads CASSIAGVSDEQFF. DNA for the CDR3: TGTGCCAGTAGTATAGCGGGAGTTAGTGATGAGCAGTTCTTC.

The J gene is TRBJ1-2, the V gene TRBV2; D unresolved. Trimming pared 3 bases from V and 6 bases from J, leaving 14 bases between. Looked up from germline, CDR1 is SNHLY and CDR2 is FYNNEI. The length of the CDR3 is 14 residues. The CDR3 bases are TGTGCCAGCAGTGAGCGGGGATCCGGGAATGGCTACACCTTC. This sequence encodes CASSERGSGNGYTF.

CDR3 region: CASSLRQGLTEAFF. The CDR3 DNA sequence: TGTGCCAGCAGCTTGAGGCAGGGGCTCACTGAAGCTTTCTTT. This sequence joins TRBV7-8 and TRBJ1-1; D possibly corresponds to TRBD1 (6 bases). The V end was cut by 3 bases, the J end by 4 bases, with 12 bases between. The CDR3 is 14 amino acids. Looked up from germline, CDR1 is SGHVS and CDR2 is FQNEAQ.

This clone has only a few counts. J is TRBJ1-2 and V is TRBV19, with a possible D match to TRBD1 (5 bases). This CDR3 spans 15 amino acids. The V and J ends lost 6 bases and 9 bases respectively, with 23 bases between them. CDR1 and CDR2 (germline): LNHDA, SQIVND (reference sequence). CDR3 DNA sequence: TGTGCCAGTAGCCCCTCCTGGGGGGGAAAAAGGAGCTACACCTTC. It is translated as CASSPSWGGKRSYTF.

Only one count was recorded for this clone. The genes are TRBV2 and TRBJ2-5, with 9 bases lining up with TRBD1. V lost 6 bases to trimming and J lost 1 base; unmatched junction nucleotides: 3. The CDR3 runs to 14 residues. CDR1 SNHLY and CDR2 FYNNEI come from the germline V gene. Here the CDR3 reads CASSGTGFQETQYF. CDR3 nucleotide sequence: TGTGCCAGCAGCGGGACAGGGTTCCAAGAGACCCAGTACTTC.

The rearrangement uses TRBV10-3 and TRBJ2-5; 8 bases match TRBD1. This CDR3 region has 13 residues. J lost 1 base, V lost 10 bases, and 5 bases had no gene match. Germline V gives CDR1 ENHRY, CDR2 SYGVKD. CDR3 sequence: CATTDRGQETQYF. CDR3 in DNA: TGTGCCACCACCGACAGGGGCCAAGAGACCCAGTACTTC.

This chain links TRBV2 with TRBJ2-6; D remains unclear. Germline values: CDR1 SNHLY, CDR2 FYNNEI. The CDR3 runs 14 residues. V was clipped by 6 bases and J by 1 base, with 7 bases between them. Here the CDR3 DNA reads TGTGCCAGCAGGAGGTCGTCTGGGGCCAACGTCCTGACTTTC. It codes for CASRRSSGANVLTF. Looking up the rest from reference TRBV2 and TRBJ2-6 gives the full variable domain: EPEVTQTPSHQVTQMGQEVILRCVPISNHLYFYWYRQILGQKVEFLVSFYNNEISEKSEIFDDQFSVERPDGSNFTLKIRSTKLEDSAMYFCASRRSSGANVLTFGAGSRLTVL.

A few counts support this clone. The chain is built from TRBV19 and TRBJ1-2; D ambiguous. V was clipped by 2 bases and J by 9 bases, with 19 bases between them. CDR3 length: 15 amino acids. Germline V gene data show CDR1 as LNHDA and CDR2 as SQIVND (reference sequence). CDR3 loop: CASSIWAAAMGSYTF. CDR3 bases: TGTGCCAGTAGTATATGGGCAGCGGCGATGGGGAGCTACACCTTC. Full variable domain (missing parts from reference TRBV19 and TRBJ1-2): DGGITQSPKYLFRKEGQNVTLSCEQNLNHDAMYWYRQDPGQGLRLIYYSQIVNDFQKGDIAEGYSVSREKKESFPLTVTSAQKNPTAFYLCASSIWAAAMGSYTFGSGTRLTVV.

This clone was found many times. The gene calls are TRBV29-1 and TRBJ1-2; D call uncertain. V shed 3 bases and J shed 6 bases, with 8 bases lying between them. Germline V gives CDR1 SQVTM, CDR2 ANQGSEA. The CDR3 has 11 residues. CDR3 sequence (DNA): TGCAGCGTTGATCGAGTGGATGGCTACACCTTC. The encoded protein is CSVDRVDGYTF.

The rearrangement links TRBV5-4 to TRBJ2-7, with 8 nucleotides matching TRBD2. The CDR3 is made up of 15 amino acids. The trim removed 4 bases at V and 5 bases at J, leaving 11 bases unmatched. Germline loops: CDR1 SGHNT, CDR2 YYREEE (reference sequence). The CDR3 protein is CASSPSGREAHEQYF. The CDR3 region has the DNA TGTGCCAGCAGCCCCTCGGGGCGGGAGGCCCACGAGCAGTACTTC.

The chain couples TRBV19 to TRBJ2-2, with 14 positions matching TRBD2. Trimming cost V 3 bases and J 4 bases; bases outside gene matches: 10. Looked up from germline, CDR1 is LNHDA and CDR2 is SQIVND (reference sequence). The CDR3 totals 19 residues. In nucleotides, the CDR3 is TGTGCCAGTAGTATTGCTATGGGACTAGCGGGAGTAGGCACCGGGGAGCTGTTTTTT. Amino acid sequence: CASSIAMGLAGVGTGELFF.

This clone was detected a few times. The CDR3 loop is CASSLGQGKGYEQYF. The CDR3 region has the DNA TGTGCCAGCTCACTCGGACAGGGGAAGGGCTACGAGCAGTACTTC. V is TRBV18 and J is TRBJ2-7; 9 nucleotides match TRBD1. The CDR3 is made up of 15 amino acids. The J segment lost 3 bases and the V segment lost 4 bases, leaving 7 bases of the junction unmatched. Germline V gene lookup returns CDR1 KGHSH and CDR2 LQKENI.

This clone was detected only once. The rearrangement joins TRBV7-9 to TRBJ2-1, with D possibly being TRBD2 (5 bases). The CDR3 has 13 amino acids. V was trimmed by 0 bases and J by 8 bases, leaving 8 bases between them. Germline loops: CDR1 SEHNR, CDR2 FQNEAQ (reference sequence). The CDR3 here is CASSLAGADEQFF. The CDR3 nucleotides are TGTGCCAGCAGCTTAGCGGGAGCCGATGAGCAGTTCTTC.

The chain carries TRBV6-5 and TRBJ2-7; D perhaps matches TRBD2 (5 bases). V was pared by 6 bases and J by 4 bases, with 10 bases between. CDR1 and CDR2 (germline): MNHEY, SVGAGI. The CDR3 consists of 12 residues. CDR3 coding DNA: TGTGCCAGCAGATCCGGGGAGTACGAGCAGTACTTC. Amino acids: CASRSGEYEQYF.

This clone was counted many times. The chain is built from TRBV19 and TRBJ1-1; TRBD1 agrees at 9 bases. V lost 5 bases and J lost 5; bases outside the gene matches: 9. The CDR3 is made up of 15 amino acids. Germline loops: CDR1 LNHDA, CDR2 SQIVND (reference sequence). In DNA form, the CDR3 reads TGTGCCAGTAGTCAATGGGGACAGGGCTTGACTGAAGCTTTCTTT. Translated: CASSQWGQGLTEAFF.

This rearrangement joins TRBV5-1 to TRBJ2-1; TRBD2 matches at 12 bases. V shed 3 bases and J 9 bases; nucleotides not matched to a gene: 1. The CDR3 consists of 13 residues. Germline CDR1 SGHRS, CDR2 YFSETQ. CDR3 amino acids: CASSSLAGGEQFF. CDR3 in DNA: TGCGCCAGCAGCTCACTAGCGGGAGGTGAGCAGTTCTTC.

The genes are TRBV18 and TRBJ2-1; D may be TRBD2 (5 bases). The CDR3 consists of 16 residues. Trimming pared 3 bases from V and 4 bases from J, leaving 16 bases between. Germline assignment: CDR1 KGHSH and CDR2 LQKENI. CDR3 protein: CASSPEARTGYNEQFF. Written as DNA, the CDR3 is TGTGCCAGCTCACCGGAGGCTAGAACGGGGTACAATGAGCAGTTCTTC.

This clone was detected a few times. The chain carries TRBV12-5 and TRBJ1-5; D is possibly TRBD1 (6 bases). This CDR3 has 16 residues. Germline CDR1 and CDR2: LGHNT and FRNRAP. V was shortened by 6 bases and J by 0 bases, with 15 bases between the two germline ends. This CDR3 reads CASGKDGTFSNQPQHF. The DNA for the CDR3 is TGTGCTAGTGGGAAAGACGGGACATTTAGCAATCAGCCCCAGCATTTT. The full variable domain, with the rest looked up from reference TRBV12-5 and TRBJ1-5, is DARVTQTPRHKVTEMGQEVTMRCQPILGHNTVFWYRQTMMQGLELLAYFRNRAPLDDSGMPKDRFSAEMPDATLATLKIQPSEPRDSAVYFCASGKDGTFSNQPQHFGDGTRLSIL.

The chain combines TRBV5-1 with TRBJ1-2, with D unclear. The length of the CDR3 is 14 residues. Trimming left V 7 bases short and J 0 bases short, with 13 bases between. Germline lookup yields CDR1 SGHRS and CDR2 YFSETQ. The CDR3 loop reads CASGREGSNYGYTF. CDR3 DNA sequence: TGCGCCAGCGGGCGCGAGGGCTCTAACTATGGCTACACCTTC.

The chain uses TRBV2 and TRBJ2-7; no reliable D call. CDR3 length: 13 amino acids. In germline, CDR1 is SNHLY, CDR2 FYNNEI. V was pared by 7 bases and J by 5 bases, with 15 bases between. The CDR3 region is CASTDLGSDEQYF. The DNA of the CDR3 is TGTGCCAGCACTGACTTAGGAAGCGACGAGCAGTACTTC.

CDR3 nucleotide sequence: TGTGCCAGCCGACTAGCGGGGTACCAAGAGACCCAGTACTTC. Protein product: CASRLAGYQETQYF. This rearrangement joins TRBV27 to TRBJ2-5; 11 bases match TRBD2. Germline values: CDR1 MNHEY, CDR2 SMNVEV (reference sequence). Unmatched junction bases numbered 2, after V lost 8 bases and J lost 0 bases. The CDR3 is 14 residues long.

Of note for this clone: Germline is not matched at one junction end, which may reflect a read error. This chain connects TRBV7-6 to TRBJ2-7; 11 bases are shared with TRBD2. The CDR3 consists of 17 residues. Germline loops: CDR1 SGHVS, CDR2 FNYEAQ. CDR3 nucleotides: TGTGCCAGCAGCCTAGCGGGGACTAGCGGTCCGTACTACGAGCAGTACTTC. It is translated as CASSLAGTSGPYYEQYF. Supplemented by reference TRBV7-6 and TRBJ2-7, the full variable domain reads GAGVSQSPRYKVTKRGQDVALRCDPISGHVSLYWYRQALGQGPEFLTYFNYEAQQDKSGLPNDRFSAERPEGSISTLTIQRTEQRDSAMYRCASSLAGTSGPYYEQYFGPGTRLTVT.

The chain has TRBV19 and TRBJ1-2; TRBD1 aligns across 11 bases. V lost 9 bases and J lost 3; bases outside the gene matches: 12. CDR1 is LNHDA and CDR2 is SQIVND in the germline V gene (reference sequence). This CDR3 contains 16 residues. The chain's CDR3 is CASRRTGTGGDYGYTF. In nucleotides, the CDR3 is TGTGCCAGCAGGAGGACTGGGACAGGGGGTGACTATGGCTACACCTTC.

This chain connects TRBV2 to TRBJ2-7, with 7 bases identical to TRBD1. This CDR3 has 12 residues. Trimming cost V 5 bases and J 5 bases; bases outside gene matches: 3. The germline V gene has CDR1 SNHLY and CDR2 FYNNEI. CDR3 region: CASSFDRDEQYF. For the CDR3, the DNA is TGTGCCAGCAGTTTCGACAGGGACGAGCAGTACTTC.

The rearrangement joins TRBV7-9 to TRBJ1-1, with TRBD1 matching 8 bases. CDR3 length equals 15 residues. Trimming removed 5 bases from V and 4 bases from J; junction bases left unmatched: 9. Germline V gene lookup returns CDR1 SEHNR and CDR2 FQNEAQ (reference sequence). CDR3 sequence: CASSQDSGGVTEAFF. In DNA, the CDR3 is TGTGCCAGCAGCCAAGATTCAGGGGGCGTCACTGAAGCTTTCTTT.